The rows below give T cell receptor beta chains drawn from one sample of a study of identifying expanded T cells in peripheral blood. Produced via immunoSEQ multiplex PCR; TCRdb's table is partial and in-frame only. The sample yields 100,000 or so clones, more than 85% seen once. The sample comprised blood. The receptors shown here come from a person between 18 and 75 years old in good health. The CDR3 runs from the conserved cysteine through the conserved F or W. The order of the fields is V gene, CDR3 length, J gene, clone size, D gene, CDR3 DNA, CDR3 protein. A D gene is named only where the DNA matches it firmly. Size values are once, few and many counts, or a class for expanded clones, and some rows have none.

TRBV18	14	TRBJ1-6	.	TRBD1	TGTGCCAGCTCACGGGACAGCCCTAATTCACCCCTCCACTTT	CASSRDSPNSPLHF
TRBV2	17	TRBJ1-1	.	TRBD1	TGTGCCAGCAGTCAACAGGGGGCCCGGCGGCTGGGCACTGAAGCTTTCTTT	CASSQQGARRLGTEAFF
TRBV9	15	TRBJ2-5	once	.	TGTGCCAGCAGCACGTCCGGGACGGTGCAAGAGACCCAGTACTTC	CASSTSGTVQETQYF
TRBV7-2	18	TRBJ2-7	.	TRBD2	TGTGCCAGCAGCTTAGCGTCCCTAGCGGGGGCCACACCCTACGAGCAGTACTTC	CASSLASLAGATPYEQYF
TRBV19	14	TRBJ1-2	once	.	TGTGCCAGTAGTATCGGCAGGATCGACTATGGCTACACCTTC	CASSIGRIDYGYTF
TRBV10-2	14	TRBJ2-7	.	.	TGCGCCAGCAAGGGGGGAGGTGGCTCCTACGAGCAGTACTTC	CASKGGGGSYEQYF
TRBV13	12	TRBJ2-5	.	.	TGTGCCAGCAAATCGTCAGGAGAGACCCAGTACTTC	CASKSSGETQYF
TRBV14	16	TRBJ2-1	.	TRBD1	TGTGCCAGCAGCCAAGATCGAGGGGACAGGGCTAATGAGCAGTTCTTC	CASSQDRGDRANEQFF
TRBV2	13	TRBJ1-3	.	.	TGTGCCAGCACCATAGACTCTGGAAACACCATATATTTT	CASTIDSGNTIYF
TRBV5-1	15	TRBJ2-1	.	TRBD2	TGCGCCAGCAGCTATAGCGGGGTGAACTACAATGAGCAGTTCTTC	CASSYSGVNYNEQFF
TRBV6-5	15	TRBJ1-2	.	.	TGTGCCAGCAGTTACACGGAGGGCCCCTACTATGGCTACACCTTC	CASSYTEGPYYGYTF
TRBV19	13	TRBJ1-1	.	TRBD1	TGTGCCAGTAGCGCCGGGACAGAGGCCCGGTTCGACTTT	CASSAGTEARFDF